A selection of T cell receptor beta chains follows, all from one sample in a study of blood T cell repertoires in COVID-19. TCRdb's copy holds only in-frame clones and misses some; the assay was immunoSEQ multiplex PCR. The table includes about 280,000 clones, about nine tenths detected once. Material for sequencing was peripheral blood. The receptors here all came from a man in his fifties with acute or convalescent COVID-19. CDR3s include the opening cysteine and the closing phenylalanine or tryptophan. A D gene is named only where the DNA matches it firmly. Size is stated for part of the rows, as once, few or many counts, or as a class when the clone is expanded.

v_call,clone_size,j_call,d_call,cdr3_nt,cdr3_aa
TRBV3-1/TRBV3-2,-,TRBJ1-1,TRBD1,TGTGCCAGCAGCCAAGGAGGCAGGGGGCATGACACTGAAGCTTTCTTT,CASSQGGRGHDTEAFF
TRBV7-2,-,TRBJ2-3,-,TGTGCCAGCAGTTACAGGAGACCTAGCACAGATACGCAGTATTTT,CASSYRRPSTDTQYF
TRBV30,-,TRBJ1-2,TRBD1,TGTGCCTGGGGGGACATGGACAGGTCCACCTTC,CAWGDMDRSTF
TRBV27,-,TRBJ1-2,-,TGTGCCAGCAGTCCTCGAGTACCGTTAAACTATGGCTACACCTTC,CASSPRVPLNYGYTF
TRBV6-5,-,TRBJ1-2,TRBD1,TGTGCCACCAGGACAGGACACTTCTATGGCTACACCTTC,CATRTGHFYGYTF
TRBV7-2,once,TRBJ1-2,TRBD1,TGTGCCAGCAGCCCAGGGGGAGGTTTAAGCTATGGCTACACCTTC,CASSPGGGLSYGYTF
TRBV27,-,TRBJ1-2,TRBD1,TGTGCCAGCACCCCGCGTCACAGGGGGCATTATGGCTACACCTTC,CASTPRHRGHYGYTF
TRBV5-1,once,TRBJ1-1,-,TGCGCCAGCAGCTTGGAACAGCCGAACACTGAAGCTTTCTTT,CASSLEQPNTEAFF
TRBV18,once,TRBJ1-5,-,TGTGCCAGCTCACCACCGGGGGGTAATCAGCCCCAGCATTTT,CASSPPGGNQPQHF
TRBV6-5,-,TRBJ2-7,-,TGTGCCAGCAGGACAGGAGGCGCCTACGAGCAGTACTTC,CASRTGGAYEQYF
TRBV5-1,-,TRBJ1-2,-,TGCGCCAGCAGCTTGGTGCAAGGGGATGGCTACACCTTC,CASSLVQGDGYTF
TRBV29-1,-,TRBJ2-5,TRBD2,TGCAGCGTTGAGGGGGCCCGGGAGGGGAGTGAAGAGACCCAGTACTTC,CSVEGAREGSEETQYF
TRBV4-2,-,TRBJ2-3,TRBD2,TGTGCCAGCAGCCAGGCTCGGGGGGACCTCACAGATACGCAGTATTTT,CASSQARGDLTDTQYF
TRBV5-6,-,TRBJ2-7,TRBD1,TGTGCCAGCAGATCCGAGGACAGGGGCTACGAGCAGTACTTC,CASRSEDRGYEQYF
TRBV9,-,TRBJ1-1,TRBD1,TGTGCCAGCAGCGTAGTGCAGGGGGCAACTGAAGCTTTCTTT,CASSVVQGATEAFF
TRBV18,-,TRBJ1-2,-,TGTGCCAGCTCACCGGCGGGGGCGCCTAATGGCTACACCTTC,CASSPAGAPNGYTF
TRBV5-1,-,TRBJ2-1,-,TGCGCCAGTTCCTACCATAATGAGCAGTTCTTC,CASSYHNEQFF
TRBV30,-,TRBJ2-3,TRBD2,TGTGCCTGGAAGGTAGCGGGGGGAGATACGCAGTATTTT,CAWKVAGGDTQYF